The 27 T cell receptor beta chains below all came from one sample that was sequenced in a study of blood T cell repertoires in COVID-19. Method: immunoSEQ multiplex PCR; TCRdb's copy keeps in-frame clones and lacks some. This table holds around 220,000 clones, around 86% found once. Sequenced input: peripheral blood. These receptors originate from a woman between 50 and 59 years old with COVID-19, enrolled during active disease.

This clone was detected only once. This sequence joins TRBV6-6 and TRBJ1-1; no definite D call. Trimming stripped 5 bases from V and 5 bases from J, with 15 bases between. CDR3 length: 14 residues. CDR1 and CDR2 from the germline V gene are MNHNY and SVGAGI (reference sequence). The CDR3 region has the DNA TGTGCCAGCAGTCCGAACGCTAGGAAGACTGAAGCTTTCTTT. Its translation: CASSPNARKTEAFF.

The chain recombines TRBV20-1 with TRBJ2-1; tentative D call: TRBD1 (6 bases). V lost 6 bases and J 9 bases, leaving 12 bases between the germline ends. CDR1 DFQATT and CDR2 SNEGSKA come from the germline V gene (reference sequence). The CDR3 is 11 amino acids. In DNA, the CDR3 is TGCAGTGCAACTCAGGGGTCTGAGCAGTTCTTC. It specifies CSATQGSEQFF.

V gene TRBV18 combines with J gene TRBJ1-6, with 7 bases fitting TRBD1. The CDR3 extends over 15 amino acids. Germline lookup yields CDR1 KGHSH and CDR2 LQKENI. Unmatched junction bases numbered 9, after V lost 4 bases and J lost 9 bases. The CDR3 nucleotides are TGTGCCAGCTCACAAGCACGGACAGGCAGTTCACCCCTCCACTTT. Protein: CASSQARTGSSPLHF.

The rearrangement uses TRBV28 and TRBJ1-4, with 7 bases that match TRBD1. CDR1 is MDHEN, CDR2 SYDVKM, per germline. With V trimmed by 5 bases and J by 7 bases, 10 bases remained unmatched. The CDR3 loop spans 15 amino acids. As DNA, the CDR3 is TGTGCCAGCAGTCCTTATAGCAGGGACAGTGAAAAACTGTTTTTT. Protein: CASSPYSRDSEKLFF.

The rearrangement uses TRBV10-2 and TRBJ2-2; D is possibly TRBD1 (5 bases). The V gene's germline CDR1 is WSHSY and CDR2 SAAADI. With 5 bases removed from V and 5 bases from J, the gap between germline ends came to 12 bases. The CDR3 is made up of 14 amino acids. The DNA of the CDR3 is TGCGCCAGCAGTAGCCAGGGAAGAACCGGGGAGCTGTTTTTT. Its translation: CASSSQGRTGELFF.

The CDR3: CATSRRDRRFGQPQHF. In DNA form, the CDR3 reads TGTGCCACCAGCAGGCGGGACAGGCGCTTCGGGCAGCCCCAGCATTTT. The chain joins TRBV15 to TRBJ1-5; TRBD1 agrees at 8 bases. Per germline, CDR1 LNHNV and CDR2 YYDKDF (reference sequence). The V gene end was trimmed by 3 bases and the J gene end by 7 bases; junction bases not matched to a gene: 11. This CDR3 has 16 residues.

This clone showed up just once. The rearrangement uses TRBV18 and TRBJ1-1, with TRBD1 matching over 7 bases. Germline V lookup: CDR1 KGHSH, CDR2 LQKENI. V gave up 3 bases and J gave up 5 bases; unmatched junction bases: 9. The CDR3 is 15 amino acids. In nucleotides, the CDR3 is TGTGCCAGCTCACCCTCGACAGGGTCGAGAACTGAAGCTTTCTTT. This sequence encodes CASSPSTGSRTEAFF.

This clone was counted once. The chain joins TRBV9 to TRBJ2-3; a possible D gene is TRBD2 (5 bases). The CDR3 runs to 17 residues. The V and J ends lost 1 base and 2 bases respectively, with 17 bases between them. Germline CDR1 SGDLS, CDR2 YYNGEE. CDR3 DNA sequence: TGTGCCAGCAGCGTAATGCGAGCGGTCCTTGACACAGATACGCAGTATTTT. It encodes CASSVMRAVLDTDTQYF.

The chain has TRBV24-1 and TRBJ1-2; D unclear. Germline V lookup: CDR1 KGHDR, CDR2 SFDVKD. Between the trimmed V and J ends, which lost 11 bases and 1 base, there was a span of 13 bases. This CDR3 comprises 13 residues. CDR3: CAISAGVNYGYTF. CDR3 coding DNA: TGTGCCATTTCGGCGGGAGTTAACTATGGCTACACCTTC.

This clone was picked up one time. The chain carries TRBV19 and TRBJ1-5; 8 positions match TRBD1. CDR1 is LNHDA, CDR2 SQIVND, per germline (reference sequence). There are 18 residues in the CDR3. V lost 0 bases and J lost 6; bases outside the gene matches: 13. CDR3 loop: CASSIEHLGTGYFQPQHF. As DNA, the CDR3 is TGTGCCAGTAGTATAGAGCACTTAGGGACAGGTTATTTTCAGCCCCAGCATTTT.

The V and J genes are TRBV6-5 and TRBJ2-7; tentatively, D is TRBD1 (5 bases). V lost 7 bases and J 0 bases, leaving 10 bases between the germline ends. The CDR3 is 13 amino acids. The germline V gene encodes CDR1 MNHEY and CDR2 SVGAGI. The CDR3: CASTSTVSYEQYF. DNA for the CDR3: TGTGCCAGCACCTCGACAGTCTCCTACGAGCAGTACTTC.

The chain combines TRBV5-1 with TRBJ1-6; D is undetermined. The germline gives CDR1 SGHRS, CDR2 YFSETQ. Trimming took 0 bases from V and 0 from J, leaving 10 bases between them. This CDR3 has 17 residues. CDR3 residues: CASSLDSLSSYNSPLHF. The CDR3 nucleotides read TGCGCCAGCAGCTTGGACAGTCTCAGCTCCTATAATTCACCCCTCCACTTT.

In its sample, this clone was seen a few times. The gene calls are TRBV23-1 and TRBJ2-7; TRBD1 matches at 12 bases. TRBV23-1 is sorted into the ORF group, with uncertain function. The junction had 10 bases not matched to a gene; V was cut back by 5 bases and J by 2 bases. CDR3 length: 17 residues. The CDR3 loop reads CASSLGQGAPRTYEQYF. The CDR3 DNA reads as TGCGCCAGCAGTTTGGGACAGGGGGCTCCTAGGACCTACGAGCAGTACTTC.

The rearrangement links TRBV5-1 to TRBJ1-3, with 9 bases matching TRBD1. The CDR3 has 15 amino acids. CDR1 is SGHRS, CDR2 YFSETQ, per germline. The ends lost 3 bases at V and 6 bases at J; junction bases unmatched: 7. The CDR3 DNA follows: TGCGCCAGCAGCTCAAGACAGGGGGGTTCAAACACCATATATTTT. It encodes CASSSRQGGSNTIYF.

The gene calls are TRBV6-4 and TRBJ2-3; tentative D call: TRBD2 (6 bases). The germline V and J ends were trimmed by 3 bases and 4 bases, with 11 bases remaining between them. The CDR3 is 14 residues long. Per the germline V gene, CDR1 is MRHNA and CDR2 is SNTAGT. CDR3 in amino acids: CASSEAGRADTQYF. In DNA form, the CDR3 reads TGTGCCAGCAGTGAGGCGGGGCGGGCAGATACGCAGTATTTT.

J is TRBJ2-1 and V is TRBV7-2, with 13 bases fitting TRBD2. V was pared by 4 bases and J by 1 base, with 7 bases of the junction left unmatched. The germline gives CDR1 SGHTA, CDR2 FQGNSA. The CDR3 covers 18 residues. The CDR3, as DNA: TGTGCCAGCAGCTCGGGGACTAGCGGGGCCCTTTCCTACAATGAGCAGTTCTTC. It specifies CASSSGTSGALSYNEQFF.

V usage is TRBV6-2 or TRBV6-3 and J usage is TRBJ2-2; possible D gene TRBD1, 5 bases. The V and J ends lost 5 bases and 0 bases respectively, with 16 bases between them. The CDR3 is made up of 17 amino acids. Germline assignment: CDR1 MNHEY and CDR2 SVGEGT. CDR3 sequence: CASSSRDRNANTGELFF. In DNA form, the CDR3 reads TGTGCCAGCAGTAGCAGGGATCGAAACGCGAACACCGGGGAGCTGTTTTTT.

V is TRBV28 and J is TRBJ2-7; TRBD1 matches at 8 bases. The germline V gene encodes CDR1 MDHEN and CDR2 SYDVKM. This CDR3 has 16 amino acids. The V gene end was trimmed by 3 bases and the J gene end by 7 bases; junction bases not matched to a gene: 14. The CDR3 loop reads CASSLPRTGLMREQYF. The CDR3 nucleotides are TGTGCCAGCAGTTTGCCCAGGACAGGGTTAATGAGGGAGCAGTACTTC.

The chain is built from TRBV10-2 and TRBJ1-2; D is possibly TRBD1 (6 bases). Germline-derived CDR1 and CDR2 are WSHSY and SAAADI. There are 15 residues in the CDR3. Trimming shortened V by 2 bases and J by 5 bases, and 15 bases separated the two germline ends. The CDR3 is CASSEPSDSFYGYTF. CDR3 in DNA: TGCGCCAGCAGTGAGCCCTCGGACAGTTTTTATGGCTACACCTTC.

The chain employs TRBV6-1 and TRBJ1-4; possible D gene TRBD1, 6 bases. This CDR3 comprises 17 residues. Trimming took 4 bases from V and 7 from J, leaving 22 bases between them. Germline values: CDR1 MNHNS, CDR2 SASEGT. The CDR3 loop reads CASSGGTWTVRSEKLFF. The CDR3 DNA follows: TGTGCCAGCAGTGGGGGAACCTGGACAGTGAGATCTGAAAAACTGTTTTTT.

V and J are TRBV6-6 and TRBJ1-5, with TRBD1 identical over 10 bases. The V gene end was trimmed by 4 bases and the J gene end by 7 bases; junction bases not matched to a gene: 7. Germline CDR1 is MNHNY and CDR2 is SVGAGI (reference sequence). The CDR3 is 15 amino acids. The CDR3, as DNA: TGTGCCAGCAGTTTAGCGACAGGGGGCGGCCAGCCCCAGCATTTT. Translating gives CASSLATGGGQPQHF.

The CDR3 DNA sequence: TGTGCCAGCAGCCCTACAGGGGGCGTAGGGTATGGCTACACCTTC. Translation: CASSPTGGVGYGYTF. V is TRBV5-4 and J is TRBJ1-2, with 9 bases aligning to TRBD1. Germline V gene sequence: CDR1 SGHNT, CDR2 YYREEE (reference sequence). The CDR3 extends over 15 amino acids. J lost 5 bases, V lost 4 bases, and 9 bases had no gene match.

The CDR3 bases are TGCGCCAGCAGCTTGAACAGGGAGCTGTTTTTT. Encoded protein: CASSLNRELFF. The V call is TRBV5-1, the J call TRBJ2-2; unclear D gene. Germline loops: CDR1 SGHRS, CDR2 YFSETQ. The CDR3 is 11 residues long. Trimming removed 1 base at V and 9 bases at J, with 4 bases between.

The rearrangement uses TRBV11-2 and TRBJ2-7; D gene unclear. From germline, CDR1 is SGHAT and CDR2 FQNNGV. V lost 3 bases and J lost 4, with 10 bases in between. This CDR3 is 13 amino acids long. The CDR3 spells CASSFWASYEQYV. CDR3 DNA sequence: TGTGCCAGCAGCTTTTGGGCATCTTACGAGCAGTACGTC.

The rearrangement links TRBV5-1 to TRBJ2-3; D unclear. CDR3 length equals 14 residues. Germline assignment: CDR1 SGHRS and CDR2 YFSETQ. V was trimmed by 0 bases and J by 0 bases, leaving 5 bases between them. CDR3 in amino acids: CASSLAFSTDTQYF. The CDR3 DNA follows: TGCGCCAGCAGCTTGGCCTTTAGCACAGATACGCAGTATTTT.

Note on this clone: This specimen includes other DNA sequences encoding the same CDR3. V is TRBV19 and J is TRBJ1-3; 7 bases match TRBD1. V dropped 5 bases and J dropped 3; count of bases not matched to a gene: 4. The CDR3 spans 14 residues. Per germline, CDR1 LNHDA and CDR2 SQIVND (reference sequence). In nucleotides, the CDR3 is TGTGCCAGTAGTCCGACAGGGAGTGGAAACACCATATATTTT. It yields the protein CASSPTGSGNTIYF.

This clone has ten or more counts. This CDR3 reads CASSSPGGNQPQHF. In DNA, the CDR3 is TGTGCCAGCAGCTCTCCCGGGGGCAATCAGCCCCAGCATTTT. The chain couples TRBV7-9 to TRBJ1-5; D is undetermined. In germline, CDR1 is SEHNR, CDR2 FQNEAQ (reference sequence). The ends were cut back, 4 bases at V and 2 bases at J, with 9 bases in the middle. The CDR3 runs 14 residues.